The present T cell receptor (beta chain) was sequenced within a study of T cells in Graves' hyperthyroidism and ophthalmopathy. Points from the study as a whole: Most expanded thyroid clonotypes above 0.001 recurred in blood.

It was RNA transcripts that yielded the amplified TCR beta CDR3 regions. Initially, a first-round RT-PCR of the TCR CDR3 employed the HTBI primer set. One entry per CDR3 protein results from TCRdb running MiXCR on the multiplex PCR reads. The data hold hundreds of thousands of distinct CDR3 sequences, with just under 45% observed a single time. Germline CDR1 is KGHDR and CDR2 is SFDVKD. The CDR3 covers 13 residues. V lost 5 bases, J lost 4 bases, and 11 bases lay in between. Many counts were recorded for this clonotype. Its antigen remains unknown. The chain is built from TRBV24-1 and TRBJ2-7; D not certain. The sequenced sample consisted of peripheral blood or thyroid tissue (not recorded which). The clonotype originates from an adult man with Graves' disease, either hyperthyroidism or ophthalmopathy (not recorded which). CDR3 region: CATSAGFPYEQYF. CDR3 bases: TGTGCCACCAGTGCCGGATTCCCTTACGAGCAGTACTTC.